Listed below are T cell receptor beta chains from one sample, sequenced in a study of T cell repertoires in cytomegalovirus infection. TCRdb analysed the reads with MiXCR anew, one entry per CDR3 protein. Here the sample spans approximately 240,000 distinct CDR3 sequences, 10% to 15% being singletons. Material for sequencing was PBMCs. These TCRs come from a human donor in good health (CMV status not recorded). Some clones in this sample may be carry-over from other donors' samples. The CDR3 runs from the conserved cysteine through the conserved F or W. A D gene is named only where the DNA matches it firmly. Size is omitted from some rows. Given values are once, few, many or a class for expanded clones.

v_gene	abundance	j_gene	d_gene	CDR3aa	CDR3nt
TRBV7-2	many	TRBJ1-1	.	CASSFTEDTEAFF	TGTGCCAGCAGCTTTACGGAGGACACTGAAGCTTTCTTT
TRBV10-3	few	TRBJ2-6	TRBD1	CAISVDRAAGANVLTF	TGTGCCATCAGCGTCGACAGGGCAGCGGGGGCCAACGTCCTGACTTTC
TRBV7-3	many	TRBJ1-1	TRBD1	CASSSDRMNTEAFF	TGTGCCAGCAGCTCGGACAGGATGAACACTGAAGCTTTCTTT
TRBV11-2	many	TRBJ2-7	.	CASSLDPPPTYEQYF	TGTGCCAGCAGCTTAGACCCACCCCCCACCTACGAGCAGTACTTC
TRBV6-1	many	TRBJ2-7	TRBD2	CASSVTMAGGNYEQYF	TGTGCCAGCAGTGTTACGATGGCGGGAGGGAACTACGAGCAGTACTTC
TRBV19	many	TRBJ2-7	TRBD1	CASSIRQGNEQYF	TGTGCCAGTAGTATTCGACAGGGAAACGAGCAGTACTTC
TRBV6-1	many	TRBJ2-3	.	CASSEHRGDTQYF	TGTGCCAGCAGTGAACATAGGGGAGATACGCAGTATTTT
TRBV7-2	many	TRBJ2-7	.	CASSSQGMPYEQYF	TGTGCCAGCAGCTCACAGGGAATGCCCTACGAGCAGTACTTC
TRBV2	.	TRBJ1-2	.	CASAGTHPGYGYTF	TGTGCCAGCGCCGGGACACACCCCGGCTATGGCTACACCTTC
TRBV20-1	.	TRBJ2-3	TRBD2	CSAGQRLAGGTDTQYF	TGCAGTGCTGGCCAGCGATTAGCGGGGGGCACAGATACGCAGTATTTT
TRBV25-1	few	TRBJ2-6	.	CASSETNSGANVLTF	TGTGCCAGCAGTGAAACCAACTCTGGGGCCAACGTCCTGACTTTC
TRBV30	.	TRBJ2-1	.	CAWSFLEGSYNEQFF	TGTGCCTGGAGTTTTCTAGAAGGGTCCTACAATGAGCAGTTCTTC
TRBV5-6	many	TRBJ2-1	.	CASSAVVGGEQFF	TGTGCCAGCAGCGCGGTCGTGGGGGGCGAGCAGTTCTTC
TRBV6-2/TRBV6-3	.	TRBJ2-3	TRBD2	CASSRFSTSGPTDTQYF	TGTGCCAGCAGCCGCTTCTCGACTAGCGGTCCCACAGATACGCAGTATTTT
TRBV7-2	many	TRBJ2-2	.	CASSRGQPLNTGELFF	TGTGCCAGCAGCCGGGGGCAGCCGTTGAACACCGGGGAGCTGTTTTTT
TRBV12-3/TRBV12-4	.	TRBJ1-1	.	CASSPRVEAFF	TGTGCCAGCAGTCCTCGGGTTGAAGCTTTCTTT
TRBV19	many	TRBJ1-1	.	CASSIRERRTANTEAFF	TGTGCCAGTAGTATAAGGGAGAGAAGGACAGCGAACACTGAAGCTTTCTTT
TRBV4-2	many	TRBJ2-1	TRBD2	CASSTSGIYNEQFF	TGTGCCAGCAGCACTAGCGGGATCTACAATGAGCAGTTCTTC
TRBV28	few	TRBJ1-1	.	CASRTGRANTEAFF	TGTGCCAGCAGAACGGGTCGAGCAAACACTGAAGCTTTCTTT
TRBV7-2	many	TRBJ1-3	.	CASSLVLPGVSGNTIYF	TGTGCCAGCAGCTTAGTATTGCCCGGGGTCTCTGGAAACACCATATATTTT
TRBV24-1	many	TRBJ2-1	TRBD2	CATIGTSGNNEQFF	TGTGCCACCATCGGGACTAGCGGAAACAATGAGCAGTTCTTC
TRBV29-1	.	TRBJ2-2	.	CSEPGPNTGELFF	TGCAGCGAACCGGGACCGAACACCGGGGAGCTGTTTTTT
TRBV7-2	many	TRBJ1-1	TRBD1	CASSLRQGAGVAFF	TGTGCCAGCAGCCTACGACAGGGGGCTGGGGTAGCTTTCTTT
TRBV29-1	.	TRBJ2-1	TRBD2	CSVEGLVWGGKDYNEQFF	TGCAGCGTTGAAGGACTGGTTTGGGGGGGAAAAGACTACAATGAGCAGTTCTTC
TRBV7-9	many	TRBJ2-1	TRBD2	CASTKAGGKYNEQFF	TGTGCCAGCACCAAAGCGGGAGGGAAATACAATGAGCAGTTCTTC